This is a list of T cell receptor beta chains from one sample in a study of T cells in Graves' hyperthyroidism and ophthalmopathy. A single record per CDR3 protein comes from TCRdb applying MiXCR to the multiplex PCR reads. The data show 300,000 to 450,000 distinct CDR3 sequences, around 14% seen once. The sample consisted of blood. The receptors stem from a woman aged 18-35 years with Graves' hyperthyroidism. Each CDR3 is given with its conserved first and last residue. D genes are given only for firm matches. Expanded clones are given a class, and other clones once, few, many or no size at all.

J gene	clone size	V gene	D gene	CDR3 DNA	CDR3 protein
TRBJ2-2	few	TRBV6-1	NA	TGTGCCAGCAGTGAAGGGACTCCCGGGGAGCTGTTTTTT	CASSEGTPGELFF
TRBJ1-5	many	TRBV2	NA	TGTGCCAGCGTCTCCCAGACTGGGAGCAATCAGCCCCAGCATTTT	CASVSQTGSNQPQHF
TRBJ1-1	many	TRBV9	NA	TGTGCCAGCAGCGTAGATTTTAACATGAACACTGAAGCTTTCTTT	CASSVDFNMNTEAFF
TRBJ1-5	many	TRBV15	NA	TGTGCCACCAGCAGAGATTATCAGCCCCAGCATTTT	CATSRDYQPQHF
TRBJ2-7	NA	TRBV5-8	NA	TGTGCCAGCAGCTTGGACAGGTCTTTCTACGAGCAGTACTTC	CASSLDRSFYEQYF
TRBJ2-3	many	TRBV7-9	NA	TGTGCCAGCAGCTTAGCCGGGACGTCTAGCACAGATACGCAGTATTTT	CASSLAGTSSTDTQYF
TRBJ2-7	many	TRBV2	TRBD1	TGTGCCAGCACCGGGACAGGGCACAACGAGCAGTACTTC	CASTGTGHNEQYF
TRBJ2-7	many	TRBV28	TRBD1	TGTGCCAGCAGTTTATCCCTCCTCTCCGGGACAGTACCCGAGCAGTACTTC	CASSLSLLSGTVPEQYF
TRBJ1-6	many	TRBV6-1	NA	TGTGCCAGCAGTACCCTCGGGGGAGGGAACAATTCACCCCTCCACTTT	CASSTLGGGNNSPLHF
TRBJ2-1	many	TRBV2	TRBD1	TGTGCCAGCAGTACTGGGACAGATCGCTCCTACAATGAGCAGTTCTTC	CASSTGTDRSYNEQFF
TRBJ2-7	many	TRBV20-1	TRBD1	TGCAGTGCTAGACCACCCGACAGGGGCGGGTCCGAGCAGTACTTC	CSARPPDRGGSEQYF
TRBJ2-3	many	TRBV20-1	NA	TGCAGTGCTACCAACCCAGGAGAGAAAAGCACAGATACGCAGTATTTT	CSATNPGEKSTDTQYF